This is a list of T cell receptor beta chains from one sample in a study of shared clonotypes between healthy human individuals. The repertoire was sequenced with immunoSEQ multiplex PCR; TCRdb's copy has only in-frame clones and lacks some. The sample lists about 470,000 clones; roughly 77% were seen once. Sample: PBMCs. These TCRs come from a woman in her thirties or forties in good health. Some clones in this sample may be carry-over from other donors' samples. The CDR3 runs from the conserved cysteine through the conserved F or W. A D gene is named only where the DNA matches it firmly. Only part of the rows carry a size: once, few, many, or a class if the clone is expanded.

CDR3aa,CDR3nt,d_gene,abundance,j_gene,v_gene
CAWSGTPVGETQYF,TGTGCCTGGAGTGGGACTCCCGTAGGGGAGACCCAGTACTTC,-,-,TRBJ2-5,TRBV30
CSVSLFGDEQFF,TGCAGCGTTTCTCTATTCGGGGATGAGCAGTTCTTC,-,-,TRBJ2-1,TRBV29-1
CAATPRGGNSGANVLTF,TGTGCCGCAACCCCTCGGGGCGGGAATTCTGGGGCCAACGTCCTGACTTTC,-,-,TRBJ2-6,TRBV19
CASSAGATNEKLFF,TGTGCCAGCAGCGCTGGAGCAACTAATGAAAAACTGTTTTTT,-,few,TRBJ1-4,TRBV9
CASRPDRVQETQYF,TGTGCCAGCAGACCTGACAGGGTCCAAGAGACCCAGTACTTC,TRBD1,-,TRBJ2-5,TRBV11-2
CASSLVQAGGYGYTF,TGTGCCAGCAGCTTAGTCCAGGCCGGCGGCTATGGCTACACCTTC,-,-,TRBJ1-2,TRBV7-2
CASSKLGRREKLFF,TGTGCCAGCAGTAAGCTTGGACGTCGTGAAAAACTGTTTTTT,-,-,TRBJ1-4,TRBV6-5
CASSPLGSRVNYGYTF,TGTGCCAGCAGCCCCCTTGGAAGCAGGGTTAACTATGGCTACACCTTC,-,-,TRBJ1-2,TRBV7-9
CASSQVGAENSPLHF,TGTGCCAGCAGCCAAGTAGGGGCCGAAAATTCACCCCTCCACTTT,-,-,TRBJ1-6,TRBV4-2
CASSVGPLLRDEQYF,TGTGCCAGCAGCGTAGGGCCCTTGCTGAGGGACGAGCAGTACTTC,-,-,TRBJ2-7,TRBV9
CASSLDGSGELFF,TGCGCCAGCAGCTTGGACGGGAGCGGGGAGCTGTTTTTT,-,-,TRBJ2-2,TRBV5-1
CASSESRGMGYTF,TGTGCCAGCAGCGAAAGTCGGGGGATGGGCTACACCTTC,-,once,TRBJ1-2,TRBV7-2
CASSSTGDYEQYF,TGTGCCAGCAGCTCGACAGGAGACTACGAGCAGTACTTC,-,-,TRBJ2-7,TRBV5-6
CSVTSGPDTQYF,TGCAGCGTTACCTCAGGTCCAGATACGCAGTATTTT,-,once,TRBJ2-3,TRBV29-1
CAWSVAGGSTEAFF,TGTGCCTGGAGTGTGGCTGGGGGTAGCACTGAAGCTTTCTTT,-,once,TRBJ1-1,TRBV30
CASSEDYGYTSLF,TGTGCCAGCAGTGAAGATTATGGCTACACCTCGTTGTTC,-,-,TRBJ1-2,TRBV2
CASSRAGTSAQETQYF,TGTGCCAGCTCACGTGCCGGGACTAGCGCCCAAGAGACCCAGTACTTC,TRBD2,-,TRBJ2-5,TRBV18
CSVSRTGGISGANVLTF,TGCAGCGTTTCCAGGACAGGGGGGATCTCTGGGGCCAACGTCCTGACTTTC,TRBD1,-,TRBJ2-6,TRBV29-1